A selection of T cell receptor beta chains follows, all from one sample in a study of post-analysis software for immune sequencing data. TCRdb fed the PCR reads into MiXCR, producing one record per CDR3 protein. Seen here are 650,000 to 850,000 distinct CDR3 sequences, roughly 50% observed once, and the top ten hold about 4.8%. Sequencing was performed on blood. The receptors stem from a girl between 5 and 17 years old with multiple sclerosis. Each CDR3 is given with its conserved first and last residue. The D gene is left open where the match is weak. For some rows the clone size is stated as once, few or many, or as a class when expanded; others skip it.

J: TRBJ2-2
D: .
length: 13
V: TRBV11-2
size: .
CDR3: CASIRGNTGELFF
DNA: TGTGCCAGCATTAGGGGGAACACCGGGGAGCTGTTTTTT

J: TRBJ2-7
D: .
length: 16
V: TRBV3-1
size: few
CDR3: CASSQVGEAGDHEQYF
DNA: TGTGCCAGCAGCCAAGTCGGGGAGGCAGGGGACCACGAGCAGTACTTC

J: TRBJ1-4
D: .
length: 13
V: TRBV12-3/TRBV12-4
size: few
CDR3: CASSFSRIEKLFF
DNA: TGTGCCAGCAGTTTCAGCAGGATTGAAAAACTGTTTTTT

J: TRBJ2-5
D: TRBD1
length: 18
V: TRBV25-1
size: .
CDR3: CASSPVGDRGFQGETQYF
DNA: TGTGCCAGCAGCCCCGTGGGGGACAGGGGTTTCCAAGGGGAGACCCAGTACTTC

J: TRBJ2-7
D: .
length: 17
V: TRBV7-2
size: few
CDR3: CASSLHAAGPDFYEQYF
DNA: TGTGCTAGCAGCTTACATGCGGCGGGCCCCGACTTCTACGAGCAGTACTTC

J: TRBJ2-5
D: .
length: 12
V: TRBV18
size: .
CDR3: CASSPPMETQYF
DNA: TGTGCCAGCTCACCACCGATGGAGACCCAGTACTTC

J: TRBJ2-3
D: .
length: 15
V: TRBV20-1
size: .
CDR3: CSALSPIAGTDTQYF
DNA: TGCAGTGCCCTATCCCCTATAGCGGGCACAGATACGCAGTATTTT

J: TRBJ2-5
D: .
length: 13
V: TRBV7-3
size: many
CDR3: CASSLRGRETQYF
DNA: TGTGCCAGCAGTTTACGGGGCCGGGAGACCCAGTACTTC

J: TRBJ2-7
D: TRBD1
length: 14
V: TRBV14
size: .
CDR3: CASSPGQASHEQYF
DNA: TGTGCCAGCAGCCCCGGACAGGCCTCTCACGAGCAGTACTTC

J: TRBJ2-7
D: .
length: 12
V: TRBV12-3/TRBV12-4
size: .
CDR3: CASSSVSREQYF
DNA: TGTGCCAGCAGCTCAGTATCCAGGGAGCAGTACTTC

J: TRBJ1-5
D: .
length: 15
V: TRBV5-1
size: once
CDR3: CASSLEGTPNQPQHF
DNA: TGCGCCAGCAGCTTGGAGGGGACACCGAATCAGCCCCAGCATTTT

J: TRBJ1-4
D: TRBD1
length: 17
V: TRBV20-1
size: .
CDR3: CSARVWTGGFGNEKLFF
DNA: TGCAGTGCTAGAGTCTGGACAGGGGGCTTCGGTAATGAAAAACTGTTTTTT

J: TRBJ2-5
D: .
length: 14
V: TRBV5-5
size: .
CDR3: CASSLRQPQETQYF
DNA: TGTGCCAGCAGCTTGAGACAGCCCCAAGAGACCCAGTACTTC

J: TRBJ2-1
D: .
length: 15
V: TRBV14
size: .
CDR3: CASARERGLSHEQFF
DNA: TGTGCCAGCGCAAGGGAGCGAGGGTTGAGCCATGAGCAGTTCTTC

J: TRBJ2-1
D: .
length: 15
V: TRBV3-1
size: few
CDR3: CASSQVVGPYNEQFF
DNA: TGTGCCAGCAGCCAAGTCGTTGGACCTTACAATGAGCAGTTCTTC

J: TRBJ1-2
D: .
length: 13
V: TRBV20-1
size: few
CDR3: CSARDGGRGGYTF
DNA: TGCAGTGCTAGAGATGGGGGGAGGGGCGGCTACACCTTC

J: TRBJ2-5
D: .
length: 13
V: TRBV5-6
size: .
CDR3: CASSGGFQETQYF
DNA: TGTGCCAGCAGCGGCGGGTTTCAAGAGACCCAGTACTTC

J: TRBJ2-5
D: .
length: 14
V: TRBV28
size: few
CDR3: CASSFVSTQETQYF
DNA: TGTGCCAGCAGTTTTGTTAGTACCCAAGAGACCCAGTACTTC

J: TRBJ2-3
D: TRBD2
length: 18
V: TRBV5-1
size: .
CDR3: CASSFASGAAWNTDTQYF
DNA: TGCGCCAGCAGCTTCGCGAGCGGGGCCGCTTGGAACACAGATACGCAGTATTTT

J: TRBJ1-6
D: TRBD1
length: 15
V: TRBV5-4
size: .
CDR3: CASSGGTDDNSPLHF
DNA: TGTGCCAGCAGCGGCGGGACAGACGATAATTCACCCCTCCACTTT

J: TRBJ2-7
D: TRBD2
length: 14
V: TRBV20-1
size: once
CDR3: CSATGGVSSYEQYF
DNA: TGCAGTGCCACCGGGGGGGTAAGCTCCTACGAGCAGTACTTC

J: TRBJ1-2
D: TRBD1
length: 13
V: TRBV5-1
size: .
CDR3: CASRSDRGLGYTF
DNA: TGCGCCAGCAGGTCGGACAGGGGGCTTGGCTACACCTTC

J: TRBJ2-7
D: TRBD2
length: 15
V: TRBV12-3/TRBV12-4
size: few
CDR3: CASKWVGLAADEQYF
DNA: TGTGCCAGCAAATGGGTGGGACTAGCGGCCGACGAGCAGTACTTC

J: TRBJ2-5
D: TRBD1
length: 15
V: TRBV12-3/TRBV12-4
size: .
CDR3: CASSLPGTGQETQYF
DNA: TGTGCCAGCAGTTTACCCGGGACAGGGCAAGAGACCCAGTACTTC

J: TRBJ2-7
D: .
length: 15
V: TRBV18
size: once
CDR3: CASSPGASGSYEQYF
DNA: TGTGCCAGCTCACCGGGGGCTAGCGGTTCCTACGAGCAGTACTTC

J: TRBJ2-7
D: .
length: 16
V: TRBV5-1
size: .
CDR3: CASSLSPRVPSYEQYF
DNA: TGCGCCAGCAGCTTGTCCCCCCGGGTACCGTCCTACGAGCAGTACTTC

J: TRBJ2-2
D: .
length: 15
V: TRBV7-3
size: few
CDR3: CASSLGVPNTGELFF
DNA: TGTGCCAGCAGCCTAGGGGTCCCCAACACCGGGGAGCTGTTTTTT

J: TRBJ2-5
D: TRBD2
length: 16
V: TRBV6-1
size: .
CDR3: CASSWTSGRRGETQYF
DNA: TGTGCCAGCAGCTGGACTAGCGGGAGGAGGGGAGAGACCCAGTACTTC

J: TRBJ1-2
D: TRBD1
length: 15
V: TRBV5-1
size: few
CDR3: CASSFSDRANYGYTF
DNA: TGCGCCAGCAGCTTCTCGGACAGGGCAAACTATGGCTACACCTTC

J: TRBJ1-1
D: .
length: 17
V: TRBV20-1
size: .
CDR3: CSAPVGGRAVMNTEAFF
DNA: TGCAGTGCTCCGGTGGGGGGGCGTGCTGTCATGAACACTGAAGCTTTCTTT

J: TRBJ1-1
D: .
length: 15
V: TRBV6-5
size: .
CDR3: CASSYSDEPHTEAFF
DNA: TGTGCCAGCAGTTACTCGGACGAGCCCCACACTGAAGCTTTCTTT